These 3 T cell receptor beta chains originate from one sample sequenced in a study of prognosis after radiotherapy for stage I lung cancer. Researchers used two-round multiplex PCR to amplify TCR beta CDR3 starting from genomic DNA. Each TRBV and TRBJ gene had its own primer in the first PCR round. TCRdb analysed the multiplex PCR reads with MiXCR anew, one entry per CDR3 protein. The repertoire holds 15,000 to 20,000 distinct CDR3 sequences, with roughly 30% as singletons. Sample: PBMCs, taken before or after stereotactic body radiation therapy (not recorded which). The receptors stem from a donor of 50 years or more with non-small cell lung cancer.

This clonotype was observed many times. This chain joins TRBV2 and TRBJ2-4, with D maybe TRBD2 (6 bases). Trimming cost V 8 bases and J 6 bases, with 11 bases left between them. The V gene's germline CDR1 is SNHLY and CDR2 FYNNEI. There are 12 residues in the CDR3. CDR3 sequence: CASRESGNIQYF. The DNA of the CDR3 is TGTGCCAGCCGGGAGTCTGGAAACATTCAGTACTTC.

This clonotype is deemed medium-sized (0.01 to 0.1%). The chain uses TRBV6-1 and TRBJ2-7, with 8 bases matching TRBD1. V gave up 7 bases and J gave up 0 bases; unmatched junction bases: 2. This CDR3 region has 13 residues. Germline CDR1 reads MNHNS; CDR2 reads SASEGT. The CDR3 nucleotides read TGTGCCAGCAAAGGACAGGGCTCCTACGAGCAGTACTTC. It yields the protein CASKGQGSYEQYF.

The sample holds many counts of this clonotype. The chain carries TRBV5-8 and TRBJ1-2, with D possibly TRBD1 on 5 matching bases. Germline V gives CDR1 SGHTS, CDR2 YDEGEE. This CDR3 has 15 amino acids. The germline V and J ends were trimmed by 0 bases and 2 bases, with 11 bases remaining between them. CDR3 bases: TGTGCCAGCAGCTTGGGAGGGGCTCGAAACTATGGCTACACCTTC. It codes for CASSLGGARNYGYTF. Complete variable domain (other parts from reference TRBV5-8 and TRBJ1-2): EAGVTQSPTHLIKTRGQQATLRCSPISGHTSVYWYQQALGLGLQFLLWYDEGEERNRGNFPPRFSGRQFPNYSSELNVNALELEDSALYLCASSLGGARNYGYTFGSGTRLTVV.